Reported below is one T cell receptor (beta chain). The antigen is not known. The data derive from a study of cytomegalovirus exposure and HLA in healthy donors. Study background: Among 150 million to 200 million T cells, an earlier analysis found 117 million unique TCR beta sequences. Study outcomes and limitations: About 90% or about 30% of the time was how often most TCR beta V segments were productive, according to an earlier analysis. Several V segments, TRBV6-2 and TRBV6-3 among them, could not be told apart and were dropped.

Trimming left V 3 bases short and J 7 bases short, with 10 bases between. CDR1 is SNHLY and CDR2 is FYNNEI in the germline V gene. The CDR3 is 13 amino acids. Primers: 60 Vbeta forward and 13 Jbeta reverse. Sequencing used immunoSEQ multiplex PCR; TCRdb keeps in-frame clones, though not all of them. The sample holds fewer than 200,000 clones; 75% to 90% are singletons and the top ten take around 2.3%. The rearrangement uses TRBV2 and TRBJ2-1; D perhaps matches TRBD2 (5 bases). This TCR was recovered from a male donor in good health and CMV-seronegative. The sample comprised PBMCs. The chain's CDR3 is CASSEDWGNEQFF. For the CDR3, the DNA is TGTGCCAGCAGTGAGGACTGGGGAAATGAGCAGTTCTTC.